These T cell receptor beta chains were read from a single sample in a study of T-cell memory formation after mild COVID-19. TCRdb redid the calling of the 5' RACE reads with MiXCR, one entry per CDR3 protein. The sample records 200,000 or so distinct CDR3 sequences, 15% to 20% being singletons. The sample taken for sequencing was PBMCs or a T cell subset sorted from them (not recorded which). These receptors were taken from an adult woman who had mild COVID-19 (a few samples of this study predate the infection). Cell type and time point are not known. CDR3s include the opening cysteine and the closing phenylalanine or tryptophan. The order of the fields is V gene, J gene, clone size, CDR3 length, D gene, CDR3 DNA, CDR3 protein. D genes are given only for firm matches. Clone size is shown for a subset of rows, as once, few, many or a class of expanded clone.

v_call: TRBV5-1
j_call: TRBJ2-3
clone_size: NA
cdr3_length: 13
d_call: NA
cdr3_nt: TGCGCCAGCGGGCGGGAATCCGCAGATACGCAGTATTTT
cdr3_aa: CASGRESADTQYF

v_call: TRBV12-3/TRBV12-4
j_call: TRBJ2-7
clone_size: many
cdr3_length: 14
d_call: TRBD1
cdr3_nt: TGTGCCAGCACTGGGACAGGGGGCTTCTACGAGCAGTACTTC
cdr3_aa: CASTGTGGFYEQYF

v_call: TRBV12-3/TRBV12-4
j_call: TRBJ2-2
clone_size: few
cdr3_length: 16
d_call: TRBD2
cdr3_nt: TGTGCCAGCAGGGTCACTAGCGGGGCGAACACCGGGGAGCTGTTTTTT
cdr3_aa: CASRVTSGANTGELFF

v_call: TRBV6-7
j_call: TRBJ2-4
clone_size: NA
cdr3_length: 14
d_call: NA
cdr3_nt: TGTGCCGGATTAAGGGGGATTTTGGGAAACATTCAGTACTTC
cdr3_aa: CAGLRGILGNIQYF

v_call: TRBV24-1
j_call: TRBJ1-1
clone_size: many
cdr3_length: 16
d_call: NA
cdr3_nt: TGTGCCACCAGTGATTTCTTGGAGACACCATTCACTGAAGCTTTCTTT
cdr3_aa: CATSDFLETPFTEAFF

v_call: TRBV5-1
j_call: TRBJ2-1
clone_size: many
cdr3_length: 16
d_call: TRBD2
cdr3_nt: TGCGCCAGCAGACCTACTAGCGGCTTGTCCTACAATGAGCAGTTCTTC
cdr3_aa: CASRPTSGLSYNEQFF

v_call: TRBV21-1
j_call: TRBJ2-2
clone_size: NA
cdr3_length: 19
d_call: NA
cdr3_nt: TGTGCCAGCAGCAAAGAAGATAGACTAGCGGGCGCGAACACCGGGGAGCTGTTTTTT
cdr3_aa: CASSKEDRLAGANTGELFF

v_call: TRBV7-2
j_call: TRBJ2-5
clone_size: NA
cdr3_length: 15
d_call: NA
cdr3_nt: TGTGCCAGCAGCTTAGTAGGGAGCGGTCAAGAGACCCAGTACTTC
cdr3_aa: CASSLVGSGQETQYF

v_call: TRBV4-3
j_call: TRBJ1-1
clone_size: few
cdr3_length: 14
d_call: TRBD1
cdr3_nt: TGCGCCAGCAGCCATCCCGGGACAGCCACTGAAGCTTTCTTT
cdr3_aa: CASSHPGTATEAFF

v_call: TRBV7-6
j_call: TRBJ2-4
clone_size: few
cdr3_length: 16
d_call: TRBD1
cdr3_nt: TGTGCCAGCAGCCCCGGGACAGGGAGGACCAAAAACATTCAGTACTTC
cdr3_aa: CASSPGTGRTKNIQYF

v_call: TRBV24-1
j_call: TRBJ2-6
clone_size: NA
cdr3_length: 18
d_call: TRBD1
cdr3_nt: TGTGCCACCAGTGATTTAGGCAGGGGGCCGGGAGGGGCCAACGTCCTGACTTTC
cdr3_aa: CATSDLGRGPGGANVLTF

v_call: TRBV7-6
j_call: TRBJ1-6
clone_size: few
cdr3_length: 16
d_call: NA
cdr3_nt: TGTGCCAGCAGCTTAGGGCAGGCCTCCGATCATTCACCCCTCCACTTT
cdr3_aa: CASSLGQASDHSPLHF

v_call: TRBV2
j_call: TRBJ2-5
clone_size: NA
cdr3_length: 12
d_call: NA
cdr3_nt: TGTGCCAGCAGTAAGGGGCCGGAGACCCAGTACTTC
cdr3_aa: CASSKGPETQYF

v_call: TRBV5-4
j_call: TRBJ1-1
clone_size: few
cdr3_length: 17
d_call: TRBD1
cdr3_nt: TGTGCCAGCAGCAAACCCGGGACAGGGGGCACGGTGACTGAAGCTTTCTTT
cdr3_aa: CASSKPGTGGTVTEAFF

v_call: TRBV5-1
j_call: TRBJ2-3
clone_size: NA
cdr3_length: 15
d_call: NA
cdr3_nt: TGCGCCAGCAGCTTGGTGGTCTCCTCCACAGATACGCAGTATTTT
cdr3_aa: CASSLVVSSTDTQYF

v_call: TRBV7-2
j_call: TRBJ2-1
clone_size: NA
cdr3_length: 16
d_call: TRBD2
cdr3_nt: TGTGCCAGCAGCCCGCCGGGACTAGCGGATGTCAATGAGCAGTTCTTC
cdr3_aa: CASSPPGLADVNEQFF

v_call: TRBV28
j_call: TRBJ2-7
clone_size: few
cdr3_length: 18
d_call: NA
cdr3_nt: TGTGCCAGCAGCGAATCCTTAGGTCTAGAGTCGGCCGAGTACGAGCAGTACTTC
cdr3_aa: CASSESLGLESAEYEQYF

v_call: TRBV5-6
j_call: TRBJ1-1
clone_size: few
cdr3_length: 13
d_call: NA
cdr3_nt: TGTGCCAGCAATCTGGGGGTTCGGGCTGAAGCTTTCTTT
cdr3_aa: CASNLGVRAEAFF

v_call: TRBV2
j_call: TRBJ1-6
clone_size: NA
cdr3_length: 14
d_call: NA
cdr3_nt: TGTGCCAGCCGCGGACAAGCGTTTAATTCACCCCTCCACTTT
cdr3_aa: CASRGQAFNSPLHF

v_call: TRBV29-1
j_call: TRBJ2-7
clone_size: NA
cdr3_length: 13
d_call: TRBD1
cdr3_nt: TGCAGCGTTGAAAGGGACAGGGGGTACGAGCAGTACTTC
cdr3_aa: CSVERDRGYEQYF

v_call: TRBV20-1
j_call: TRBJ1-5
clone_size: few
cdr3_length: 17
d_call: NA
cdr3_nt: TGCAGTGCTACCTACAGGTCTGTGGGGTGGGCAAATCAGCCCCAGCATTTT
cdr3_aa: CSATYRSVGWANQPQHF

v_call: TRBV7-9
j_call: TRBJ1-1
clone_size: few
cdr3_length: 14
d_call: TRBD1
cdr3_nt: TGTGCCAGCAGACTTGGGACAGGGAACACTGAAGCTTTCTTT
cdr3_aa: CASRLGTGNTEAFF

v_call: TRBV18
j_call: TRBJ1-1
clone_size: NA
cdr3_length: 15
d_call: NA
cdr3_nt: TGTGCCAGCTCGCGTGGTGGGCAGATGAACACTGAAGCTTTCTTT
cdr3_aa: CASSRGGQMNTEAFF

v_call: TRBV7-6
j_call: TRBJ2-4
clone_size: NA
cdr3_length: 19
d_call: TRBD1
cdr3_nt: TGTGCCAGCAGCCACGAGCAGGGGGCTCCAGCACTAGCCAAAAACATTCAGTACTTC
cdr3_aa: CASSHEQGAPALAKNIQYF

v_call: TRBV9
j_call: TRBJ1-1
clone_size: few
cdr3_length: 15
d_call: NA
cdr3_nt: TGTGCCAGCAGCGTAGACCAGAAGTCGAACACTGAAGCTTTCTTT
cdr3_aa: CASSVDQKSNTEAFF

v_call: TRBV5-1
j_call: TRBJ2-7
clone_size: NA
cdr3_length: 13
d_call: TRBD1
cdr3_nt: TGCGCCAGCAGCGTTGGACAGGACTACGAGCAGTACTTC
cdr3_aa: CASSVGQDYEQYF

v_call: TRBV5-1
j_call: TRBJ1-1
clone_size: NA
cdr3_length: 14
d_call: NA
cdr3_nt: TGCGCCAGCAGCGTAGGACAGCTGAACACTGAAGCTTTCTTT
cdr3_aa: CASSVGQLNTEAFF

v_call: TRBV29-1
j_call: TRBJ1-1
clone_size: many
cdr3_length: 13
d_call: NA
cdr3_nt: TGCAGCGCCGGAGGGAGACGGGACACTGAAGCTTTCTTT
cdr3_aa: CSAGGRRDTEAFF

v_call: TRBV5-1
j_call: TRBJ2-1
clone_size: NA
cdr3_length: 14
d_call: NA
cdr3_nt: TGCGCCACGAAGTTAGGGGATCCCTACAATGAGCAGTTCTTC
cdr3_aa: CATKLGDPYNEQFF

v_call: TRBV4-1
j_call: TRBJ1-2
clone_size: few
cdr3_length: 18
d_call: NA
cdr3_nt: TGCGCCAGCAGCCAATTTCCTAGGGGGAGGGGGAGGAACTATGGCTACACCTTC
cdr3_aa: CASSQFPRGRGRNYGYTF

v_call: TRBV15
j_call: TRBJ2-1
clone_size: NA
cdr3_length: 12
d_call: NA
cdr3_nt: TGTGCCACCCGTAGCTCCTACAATGAGCAGTTCTTC
cdr3_aa: CATRSSYNEQFF

v_call: TRBV7-8
j_call: TRBJ2-5
clone_size: few
cdr3_length: 15
d_call: TRBD2
cdr3_nt: TGTGCCAGCAGCTCATTGACTAGCGGCGTGGAGACCCAGTACTTC
cdr3_aa: CASSSLTSGVETQYF

v_call: TRBV6-5
j_call: TRBJ2-7
clone_size: NA
cdr3_length: 14
d_call: NA
cdr3_nt: TGTGCCAGCAGCCAGGACAGGGAGGGCCACGAGCAGTACTTC
cdr3_aa: CASSQDREGHEQYF

v_call: TRBV4-2
j_call: TRBJ2-1
clone_size: many
cdr3_length: 12
d_call: NA
cdr3_nt: TGTGCCAGCAGCCAAGCTGAGATTGAGCAGTTCTTC
cdr3_aa: CASSQAEIEQFF

v_call: TRBV7-2
j_call: TRBJ2-7
clone_size: many
cdr3_length: 14
d_call: NA
cdr3_nt: TGTGCCAGCAGCTTAGGCAACAGGGTGTACGAGCAGTACTTC
cdr3_aa: CASSLGNRVYEQYF

v_call: TRBV5-1
j_call: TRBJ2-1
clone_size: few
cdr3_length: 15
d_call: NA
cdr3_nt: TGCGCCAGCAGCTTCCCCCTGGACAGCAACAATGAGCAGTTCTTC
cdr3_aa: CASSFPLDSNNEQFF

v_call: TRBV9
j_call: TRBJ1-2
clone_size: NA
cdr3_length: 15
d_call: NA
cdr3_nt: TGTGCCAGCAGCGCCCAGCCGGGACGGACCCGGGACTACACCTTC
cdr3_aa: CASSAQPGRTRDYTF

v_call: TRBV12-3/TRBV12-4
j_call: TRBJ1-3
clone_size: NA
cdr3_length: 13
d_call: NA
cdr3_nt: TGTGCCAGCAGCCCGGACGGGAGAAACACCATATATTTT
cdr3_aa: CASSPDGRNTIYF

v_call: TRBV10-3
j_call: TRBJ1-5
clone_size: few
cdr3_length: 15
d_call: NA
cdr3_nt: TGTGCCATCAGTGAGAGTGGGACGGCGAATCAGCCCCAGCATTTT
cdr3_aa: CAISESGTANQPQHF

v_call: TRBV5-5
j_call: TRBJ2-3
clone_size: NA
cdr3_length: 15
d_call: NA
cdr3_nt: TGTGCCAGCACCCCCCCCCGGGCAGGCACAGATACGCAGTATTTT
cdr3_aa: CASTPPRAGTDTQYF

v_call: TRBV6-2/TRBV6-3
j_call: TRBJ2-7
clone_size: NA
cdr3_length: 15
d_call: NA
cdr3_nt: TGTGCCAGCAGTAGTCAAGGGGTTAGGACCTACGAGCAGTACTTC
cdr3_aa: CASSSQGVRTYEQYF

v_call: TRBV29-1
j_call: TRBJ1-2
clone_size: NA
cdr3_length: 13
d_call: NA
cdr3_nt: TGCAGCGTTGTGGGGGGGATTAACTATGGCTACACCTTC
cdr3_aa: CSVVGGINYGYTF

v_call: TRBV3-1
j_call: TRBJ2-6
clone_size: NA
cdr3_length: 18
d_call: TRBD1
cdr3_nt: TGTGCCAGCAGCCCATGGACAGGGAGGCCGGCTGGGGCCAACGTCCTGACTTTC
cdr3_aa: CASSPWTGRPAGANVLTF